A selection of T cell receptor beta chains follows, all from one sample in a study of cytomegalovirus exposure and HLA in healthy donors. The assay was immunoSEQ multiplex PCR, and TCRdb's table has in-frame clones only and misses some. Among 150,000 to 200,000 clones, about four fifths were seen once, and the ten largest hold about 0.24%. Sample: PBMCs. The source of these receptors is a boy younger than 18 in good health and CMV-seronegative. The CDR3 runs from the conserved cysteine through the conserved F or W. A D gene is named only where the DNA matches it firmly. Only part of the rows carry a size: once, few, many, or a class if the clone is expanded.

V gene	clone size	D gene	J gene	CDR3 DNA	CDR3 protein
TRBV11-3	.	.	TRBJ1-4	TGTGCCAGCAGCTGGACAGTATCAACTAATGAAAAACTGTTTTTT	CASSWTVSTNEKLFF
TRBV5-4	.	TRBD2	TRBJ2-1	TGTGCCAGCAGCTCCCTAAGGACTAGCGGGAGCAATGAGCAGTTCTTC	CASSSLRTSGSNEQFF
TRBV5-1	few	TRBD2	TRBJ2-3	TGCGCCAGCAGCTTGGTGAGCGGGACTACAGATACGCAGTATTTT	CASSLVSGTTDTQYF
TRBV7-9	.	TRBD2	TRBJ2-7	TGTGCCAGCAGCTTAGGACTAGCGGCACCCCTAGAGCAGTACTTC	CASSLGLAAPLEQYF
TRBV7-6	.	.	TRBJ1-5	TGTGCCAGCAGCATCGGGGGGGGAAACAATCAGCCCCAGCATTTT	CASSIGGGNNQPQHF
TRBV5-4	.	TRBD2	TRBJ2-3	TGTGCCAGCAGCCCCCGGATGACTAGCGGCACAGATACGCAGTATTTT	CASSPRMTSGTDTQYF
TRBV9	.	.	TRBJ2-1	TGTGCCAGCAGCGCTCGACTAGAAAGTGAGCAGTTCTTC	CASSARLESEQFF
TRBV4-1	.	.	TRBJ1-6	TGCGCCAGCAAGGGAGAGTCCTATAATTCACCCCTCCACTTT	CASKGESYNSPLHF
TRBV28	.	TRBD1	TRBJ1-2	TGTGCCAGCAGGGGACAGCCTAACTATGGCTACACCTTC	CASRGQPNYGYTF
TRBV2	.	TRBD2	TRBJ2-1	TGTGCCAGCAGGGAAGCTAGCGGAACCTACAATGAGCAGTTCTTC	CASREASGTYNEQFF
TRBV12-2	.	.	TRBJ2-1	TGTGCAAGTCGCTTAGCGCTGACGGGAGGGCCGTGGAGCTCCTACAATGAGCAGTTCTTC	CASRLALTGGPWSSYNEQFF
TRBV9	once	TRBD1	TRBJ1-5	TGTGCCAGCAGCCGGGACAGGGTGGATCAGCCCCAGCATTTT	CASSRDRVDQPQHF
TRBV4-1	.	TRBD1	TRBJ1-1	TGCGCCAGCAGCCTTCAGGGGGCTGCTGAAGCTTTCTTT	CASSLQGAAEAFF
TRBV19	.	.	TRBJ1-4	TGTGCCAGTAGTATAGTATGGCAGAATGAAAAACTGTTTTTT	CASSIVWQNEKLFF
TRBV2	.	.	TRBJ1-2	TGTGCCAGCAGGATCCGGGACAAAAACGATGGCTACACCTTC	CASRIRDKNDGYTF
TRBV6-5	.	.	TRBJ1-2	TGTGCCAGTTCAAATAACTATGGCTACACCTTC	CASSNNYGYTF
TRBV30	.	.	TRBJ1-1	TGTGCCTGGACCATGAACCACAGGAACACTGAAGCTTTCTTT	CAWTMNHRNTEAFF
TRBV27	few	TRBD1	TRBJ1-1	TGTGCCGGCAGTAAAGGGGGCATGAACACTGAAGCTTTCTTT	CAGSKGGMNTEAFF
TRBV6-1	few	.	TRBJ1-1	TGTGCCAGCATTCACAACGGAGACACTGAAGCTTTCTTT	CASIHNGDTEAFF
TRBV11-3	.	.	TRBJ1-1	TGTGCCAGCAGCTTAGCGAGGAACACTGAAGCTTTCTTT	CASSLARNTEAFF
TRBV7-2	.	TRBD2	TRBJ2-3	TGTGCCAGCAGCTTAACTAGCGGGGGAACAGATACGCAGTATTTT	CASSLTSGGTDTQYF
TRBV7-9	.	TRBD1	TRBJ1-1	TGTGCCAGCAGCCCCGGGACAGCTGCTTTCTTT	CASSPGTAAFF
TRBV15	once	TRBD1	TRBJ2-7	TGTGCCACCAGCACCGAGGGGGACAGCTCCTACGAGCAGTACTTC	CATSTEGDSSYEQYF
TRBV27	.	.	TRBJ2-5	TGTGCCAGCAGTTTATCACCTTACCCGGGACAAGAGACCCAGTACTTC	CASSLSPYPGQETQYF
TRBV5-1	once	TRBD1	TRBJ1-2	TGCGCCAGCAGTCGGGAGGGGGCCGGCCTCTATGGCTACACCTTC	CASSREGAGLYGYTF
TRBV15	once	.	TRBJ2-3	TGTGCCACCAGCGGGAACCCGGGAACAGATACGCAGTATTTT	CATSGNPGTDTQYF
TRBV27	.	.	TRBJ1-4	TGTGCCAGCAGCCGAGAAGCCCATTATAATGAAAAACTGTTTTTT	CASSREAHYNEKLFF
TRBV5-1	.	.	TRBJ1-1	TGCGCCAGCAGCTTGGACCCAGGGGCTGAAGCTTTCTTT	CASSLDPGAEAFF